A selection of T cell receptor beta chains follows, all from one sample in a study of blood T cells in healthy people across ages. TCRdb recomputed calls from the 5' RACE reads with MiXCR, one row per CDR3 protein. The sample shows 1.5 million to 2 million distinct CDR3 sequences, about 39% of them seen only once. Input material: blood. Source of these receptors: a human donor in good health. Each CDR3 is given without its conserved first and last residue. The D gene is left open where the match is weak.

v_gene: TRBV12-3/TRBV12-4
d_gene: -
len: 16
CDR3aa: ASSFFGNREDSHNEQF

v_gene: TRBV10-3
d_gene: -
len: 10
CDR3aa: ATSADGTREF

v_gene: TRBV4-2
d_gene: TRBD1
len: 14
CDR3aa: ASSQAPDRGYEKLF

v_gene: TRBV20-1
d_gene: -
len: 12
CDR3aa: SAGRQGYRDAQY

v_gene: TRBV5-1
d_gene: -
len: 15
CDR3aa: ASSRNRDPADTDTQY

v_gene: TRBV29-1
d_gene: -
len: 13
CDR3aa: SVEDLSGGPDTQY

v_gene: TRBV9
d_gene: -
len: 11
CDR3aa: ASSVGATAEAF

v_gene: TRBV5-1
d_gene: -
len: 11
CDR3aa: ASSSPSNTEAF

v_gene: TRBV20-1
d_gene: -
len: 11
CDR3aa: SGTDGGNTEAF

v_gene: TRBV5-1
d_gene: -
len: 11
CDR3aa: ASSPGEGTEAF

v_gene: TRBV4-2
d_gene: -
len: 16
CDR3aa: ASSQESAGYSGANVLT

v_gene: TRBV4-1
d_gene: -
len: 14
CDR3aa: ASSQETGSFYNEQF

v_gene: TRBV3-1
d_gene: TRBD2
len: 16
CDR3aa: ASSQVPGLAGARETQY

v_gene: TRBV20-1
d_gene: -
len: 11
CDR3aa: SALDNRNTEAF

v_gene: TRBV12-3/TRBV12-4
d_gene: TRBD2
len: 15
CDR3aa: ASSLGRASGGYNEQY

v_gene: TRBV10-3
d_gene: TRBD2
len: 13
CDR3aa: AISSAGGSTDTQY

v_gene: TRBV20-1
d_gene: -
len: 15
CDR3aa: SARDPTNREANYGYT

v_gene: TRBV20-1
d_gene: -
len: 10
CDR3aa: SARGVGNEQF

v_gene: TRBV11-2
d_gene: -
len: 12
CDR3aa: ASSPMIGTDTQY

v_gene: TRBV7-9
d_gene: TRBD1
len: 15
CDR3aa: ASRPGTGAPRSEKLF

v_gene: TRBV4-2
d_gene: -
len: 16
CDR3aa: ASSQDRGGGRAMSGAF

v_gene: TRBV6-1
d_gene: TRBD1
len: 13
CDR3aa: ASRGDSYSNQPQH

v_gene: TRBV20-1
d_gene: TRBD1
len: 11
CDR3aa: SLQDRAPDGYT

v_gene: TRBV20-1
d_gene: -
len: 13
CDR3aa: SASQPQGPNEKLF

v_gene: TRBV7-9
d_gene: -
len: 15
CDR3aa: ASSVTGTSATNEKLF

v_gene: TRBV20-1
d_gene: -
len: 12
CDR3aa: SASSDGENQPQH

v_gene: TRBV7-2
d_gene: -
len: 11
CDR3aa: ASSLLPEDGYT

v_gene: TRBV27
d_gene: -
len: 12
CDR3aa: ASTHGGGTGELF

v_gene: TRBV7-2
d_gene: -
len: 13
CDR3aa: ASSLARSTFYEQY

v_gene: TRBV4-3
d_gene: TRBD1
len: 13
CDR3aa: ASSQARTGRNGYT

v_gene: TRBV14
d_gene: TRBD2
len: 14
CDR3aa: ASRPLSSGAYNEQF

v_gene: TRBV4-2
d_gene: TRBD2
len: 15
CDR3aa: ASSQDLRGEAYNEQF

v_gene: TRBV28
d_gene: -
len: 12
CDR3aa: ASSFGGARSEQF

v_gene: TRBV29-1
d_gene: TRBD1
len: 8
CDR3aa: SVGQGKLF

v_gene: TRBV6-6
d_gene: -
len: 14
CDR3aa: ASTTGLFISTGELF

v_gene: TRBV20-1
d_gene: -
len: 16
CDR3aa: SARGVASRGPTTHEQF

v_gene: TRBV4-3
d_gene: TRBD1
len: 15
CDR3aa: ASSQGPGTDNTDTQY

v_gene: TRBV14
d_gene: TRBD1
len: 13
CDR3aa: ASSQVQGGFDGYT

v_gene: TRBV5-1
d_gene: -
len: 13
CDR3aa: ASRRGGGSETEAF

v_gene: TRBV5-1
d_gene: -
len: 13
CDR3aa: ASSIYDGRSYEQY

v_gene: TRBV20-1
d_gene: TRBD1
len: 13
CDR3aa: SANHRGQLNSPLH

v_gene: TRBV28
d_gene: TRBD1
len: 12
CDR3aa: ASSLSTGVREQY

v_gene: TRBV2
d_gene: TRBD1
len: 12
CDR3aa: ASSQGQGDLGYT

v_gene: TRBV7-2
d_gene: TRBD1
len: 11
CDR3aa: ASSQRQGFGYT

v_gene: TRBV6-2/TRBV6-3
d_gene: TRBD2
len: 12
CDR3aa: ASSYVAGGYEQY

v_gene: TRBV7-9
d_gene: TRBD1
len: 15
CDR3aa: ASSFSLKGTGAYEQY

v_gene: TRBV5-1
d_gene: -
len: 11
CDR3aa: ASGSPNSNEQF

v_gene: TRBV4-2
d_gene: -
len: 15
CDR3aa: ASSQDLGEMLYNEQF

v_gene: TRBV7-6
d_gene: -
len: 14
CDR3aa: ASSANSASGANVLT

v_gene: TRBV7-2
d_gene: TRBD1
len: 13
CDR3aa: ASSPTSDRDYGYT

v_gene: TRBV7-9
d_gene: -
len: 11
CDR3aa: ATVVGDGQEQY

v_gene: TRBV12-5
d_gene: -
len: 11
CDR3aa: ASGLETESEQY